The clone carrying this TCR beta chain was found a few times. Its antigen is currently unknown. The data are from a study of T cell repertoires in cytomegalovirus infection. Overall study context: As its CMV epitopes, the study selected recently identified HLA-C-restricted and well-studied HLA-B-restricted targets. Signatures in public TCR beta sequences pointed to both CMV infection and matching HLA type. Study results and caveats: Carriers of CMV plus the relevant HLA were identified by cumulative public TCR beta family frequency. The ex vivo response showed dominance by HLA-C-restricted CMV-specific TCR beta clonotypes.

Trimming at V came to 6 bases and at J to 3 bases, leaving 10 bases not matched to a gene. The CDR3 has 16 residues. TCRdb called the reads again in MiXCR, with one record for every CDR3 protein. The sample consists of approximately 990,000 distinct CDR3 sequences, about 33% of them appearing once. The V gene is TRBV12-3 or TRBV12-4, the J gene TRBJ1-2, with 10 bases identical to TRBD1. The sample was cultured CD8+ T cells from PBMCs, taken from culture after CMV antigen stimulation. The sequence was obtained from a human donor in good health (CMV status not recorded). Some clones in this sample may be carry-over from other donors' samples. The CDR3 spells CASSQLGTGVDYGYTF. Written as DNA, the CDR3 is TGTGCCAGCAGCCAACTAGGGACAGGGGTTGACTATGGCTACACCTTC.